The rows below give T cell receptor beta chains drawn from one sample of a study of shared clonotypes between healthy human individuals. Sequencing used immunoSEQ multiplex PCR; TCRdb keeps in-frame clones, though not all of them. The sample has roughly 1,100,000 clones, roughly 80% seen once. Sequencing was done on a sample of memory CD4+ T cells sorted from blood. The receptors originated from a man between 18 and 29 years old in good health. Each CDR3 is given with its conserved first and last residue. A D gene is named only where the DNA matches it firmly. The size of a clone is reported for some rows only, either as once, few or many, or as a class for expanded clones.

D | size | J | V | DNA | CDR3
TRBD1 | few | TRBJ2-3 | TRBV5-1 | TGCGCCAGCAGCTTGGACAGGGGGGACACAGATACGCAGTATTTT | CASSLDRGDTDTQYF
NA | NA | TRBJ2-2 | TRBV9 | TGTGCCAGCAGCTCGCGACCGAACACCGGGGAGCTGTTTTTT | CASSSRPNTGELFF
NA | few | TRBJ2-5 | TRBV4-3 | TGCGCCAGCAGCCAACAGGTATCAGAGACCCAGTACTTC | CASSQQVSETQYF
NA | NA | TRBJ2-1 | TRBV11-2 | TGTGCCAGCAGCTTGGAACTCACAGGGCATAAGCAGTTCTTC | CASSLELTGHKQFF
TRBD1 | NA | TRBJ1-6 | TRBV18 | TGTGCCAGTGAAGGACAGGGGAATTCACCCCTCCACTTT | CASEGQGNSPLHF
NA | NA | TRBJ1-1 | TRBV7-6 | TGTGCCAGCAGCTCCAGCGACGAAAGGAACACTGAAGCTTTCTTT | CASSSSDERNTEAFF
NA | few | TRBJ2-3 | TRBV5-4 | TGTGCCAGCACCCCCGCGCCGCGCGGGACCACAGATACGCAGTATTTT | CASTPAPRGTTDTQYF
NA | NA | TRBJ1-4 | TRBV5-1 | TGCGCCAGCAGCTTGGCCAGCCCGACTAATGAAAAACTGTTTTTT | CASSLASPTNEKLFF
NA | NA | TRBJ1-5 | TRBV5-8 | TGTGCCAGCAGCGGGGGTCTCAATCAGCCCCAGCATTTT | CASSGGLNQPQHF
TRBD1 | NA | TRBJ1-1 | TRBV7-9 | TGTGCCAGCAGCATTCAGGGGGGAATGAACACTGAAGCTTTCTTT | CASSIQGGMNTEAFF
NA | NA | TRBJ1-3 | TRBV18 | TGTGCCAGCTCACCAACGGCGGCGGGGGATGGAAACACCATATATTTT | CASSPTAAGDGNTIYF
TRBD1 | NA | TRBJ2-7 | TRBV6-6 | TGTGCCAGCAGTTACGACAGGGGTAATGGCGAGCAGTACTTC | CASSYDRGNGEQYF
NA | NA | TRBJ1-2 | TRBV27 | TGTGCCAGCAGTTCCCCGCTGACAGGCCCCTATGGCTACACCTTC | CASSSPLTGPYGYTF
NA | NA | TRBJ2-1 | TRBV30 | TGTGCCTGGAGTGCGGGAAGCTCCTACAATGAGCAGTTCTTC | CAWSAGSSYNEQFF
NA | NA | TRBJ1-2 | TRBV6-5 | TGTGCCAGCAGTCAAGGCGGCGGATACTATGGCTACACCTTC | CASSQGGGYYGYTF
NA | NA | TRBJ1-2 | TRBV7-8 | TGTGCCAGCAGCTTATATTCGGCGGGGGGGCCTAGCTATGGCTACACCTTC | CASSLYSAGGPSYGYTF
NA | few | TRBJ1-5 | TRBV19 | TGTGCCAGTACCCAACCCAACGCACGGCCCCCTCGGCTTCATTTT | CASTQPNARPPRLHF
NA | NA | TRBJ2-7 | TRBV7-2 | TGTGCCAGCAGCTTAGTGGCAGCCGGCTTGGAGCAGTACTTC | CASSLVAAGLEQYF
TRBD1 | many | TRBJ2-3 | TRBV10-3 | TGTGCCATCAGGGACAGGGGCGGTATGGGCACAGATACGCAGTATTTT | CAIRDRGGMGTDTQYF
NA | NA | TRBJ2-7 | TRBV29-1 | TGCAGCGTTGACGGTGGGCCCCTCTACGAGCAGTACTTC | CSVDGGPLYEQYF
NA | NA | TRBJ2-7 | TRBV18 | TGTGCCAGCTCACCGTTTCGGGACGGCATAGAGCAGTACTTC | CASSPFRDGIEQYF
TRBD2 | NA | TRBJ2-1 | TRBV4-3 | TGCGCCAGCAGCCACACCAGCGGGAGCGGGGAGCAGTTCTTC | CASSHTSGSGEQFF
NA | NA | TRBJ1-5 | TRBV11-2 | TGTGCCAGCAGCTGGGGCGGTAACAATCAGCCCCAGCATTTT | CASSWGGNNQPQHF
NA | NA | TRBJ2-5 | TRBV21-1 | TGTGCCAGCAGCGAGCCGGGACAACACCAAGAGACCCAGTACTTC | CASSEPGQHQETQYF
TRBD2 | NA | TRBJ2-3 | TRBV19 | TGTGCCAGGACTAGCGGGGGAGGTCTTAGCACAGATACGCAGTATTTT | CARTSGGGLSTDTQYF
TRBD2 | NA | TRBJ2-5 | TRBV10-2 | TGCGCCAGTCGGCCGTGGACTAGCGGGGACCAAGAGACCCAGTACTTC | CASRPWTSGDQETQYF
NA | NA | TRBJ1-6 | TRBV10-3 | TGTGCCATCAGTTCCGCTATGGAGAATTCACCCCTCCACTTT | CAISSAMENSPLHF
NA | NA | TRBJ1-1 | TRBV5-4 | TGTGCCAGCAGCTTCCCTAGGGGGGTGGCTACTGAAGCTTTCTTT | CASSFPRGVATEAFF
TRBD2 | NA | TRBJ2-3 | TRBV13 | TGTGCCAGCAGCTACTGGACTAGCGGGGGGGCCGTGGGAGATACGCAGTATTTT | CASSYWTSGGAVGDTQYF
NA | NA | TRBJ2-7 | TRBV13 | TGTGCCAGCAGGACGAGGGACGGGTACGAGCAGTACTTC | CASRTRDGYEQYF
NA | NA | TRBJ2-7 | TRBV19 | TGTGCCAGTAGTATAATGGCGGGTCGGGAGCAGTACTTC | CASSIMAGREQYF
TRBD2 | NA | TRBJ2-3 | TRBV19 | TGTGCCAGTAGCGGGAGGGCAGATACGCAGTATTTT | CASSGRADTQYF
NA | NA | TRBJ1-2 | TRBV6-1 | TGTGCCAGCAGTTTCACATCGGACAACTATGGCTACACCTTC | CASSFTSDNYGYTF
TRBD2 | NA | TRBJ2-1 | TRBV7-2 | TGTGCCAGCAGCTTAGCGTGGATCGGTCGCGGGAGTTTTAACAATGAGCAGTTCTTC | CASSLAWIGRGSFNNEQFF
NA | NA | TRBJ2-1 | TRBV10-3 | TGTGCCATCAGTTTTAACAATGAGCAGTTCTTC | CAISFNNEQFF
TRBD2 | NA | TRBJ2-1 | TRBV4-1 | TGCGCCAGCAGCCAGGGACTAGCCTCGAACAATGAGCAGTTCTTC | CASSQGLASNNEQFF
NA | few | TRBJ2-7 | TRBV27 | TGTGCCAGCAGTTTAGAACCGACCCCTGTCTACGAGCAGTACTTC | CASSLEPTPVYEQYF
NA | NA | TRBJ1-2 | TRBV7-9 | TGTGCCAGCAGCTTAGCCCCGGGGGGAGAGGGCTACACCTTC | CASSLAPGGEGYTF
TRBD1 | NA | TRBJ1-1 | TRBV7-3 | TGTGCCAGCAGCCGGTCCCGGGACAGGAACACTGAAGCTTTCTTT | CASSRSRDRNTEAFF
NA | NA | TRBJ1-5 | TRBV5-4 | TGTGCCAGCAGCTTAGTATTCAATCAGCCCCAGCATTTT | CASSLVFNQPQHF
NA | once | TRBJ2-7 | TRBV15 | TGTGCCACCAGCAGAGATGGCGACGAGCAGTACTTC | CATSRDGDEQYF
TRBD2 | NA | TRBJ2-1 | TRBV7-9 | TGTGCCAGCAGCCCACTAGCGGGAGGGCCGTCCAGTGAGCAGTTCTTC | CASSPLAGGPSSEQFF
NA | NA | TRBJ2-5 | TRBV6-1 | TGTGCCAGCAGTGATGTAGCGTCTGGGACCCAGTACTTC | CASSDVASGTQYF
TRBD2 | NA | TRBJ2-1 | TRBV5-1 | TGCGCCAGCAGCTTGGGACTAGCGGGACTCAATGAGCAGTTCTTC | CASSLGLAGLNEQFF
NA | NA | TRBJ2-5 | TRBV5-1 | TGCGCCAGCAGCTTGGAATTGGAGACCCAGTACTTC | CASSLELETQYF
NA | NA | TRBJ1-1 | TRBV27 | TGTGCCAGCAGACTCCTCCCCGGGACGGATGGGAAAGCTTTCTTT | CASRLLPGTDGKAFF
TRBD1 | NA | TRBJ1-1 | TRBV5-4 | TGTGCCAGCAGCAACCGGGACAGTCACACTGAAGCTTTCTTT | CASSNRDSHTEAFF
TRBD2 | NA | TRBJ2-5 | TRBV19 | TGTGCCAGTAGCTATTTTGGGGGGGTAGGAGAGACCCAGTACTTC | CASSYFGGVGETQYF
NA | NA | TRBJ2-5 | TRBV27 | TGTGCCAGCAGTTCCCGGGCGTACCAAGAGACCCAGTACTTC | CASSSRAYQETQYF
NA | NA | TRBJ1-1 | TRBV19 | TGTGCCAGTAGTGATCTGAGGGGGGTCACTGAAGCTTTCTTT | CASSDLRGVTEAFF
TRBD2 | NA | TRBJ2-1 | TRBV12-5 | TGTGCTAGTGGTTCCTCTTGGGCGGGAGACCGGCAGTTCTTC | CASGSSWAGDRQFF
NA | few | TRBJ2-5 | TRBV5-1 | TGCGCCAGCAGCTCCGGCGATTCGATACTAGGGGAGACCCAGTACTTC | CASSSGDSILGETQYF